Below, 18 T cell receptor beta chains from the same sample are listed, as sequenced in a study of OX40 agonist ivuxolimab in advanced cancers. Libraries were built with the immunoSEQ multiplex PCR assay. The table was pulled from immuneACCESS by TCRdb, which kept in-frame rearrangements only. Such tables lose some clones; where checked, under half of the loss comes from unresolved V genes, and the rest has no known cause. Across this sample there are fewer than 80,000 clones, with about 79% seen only once. 1.1% of the sample lies in the top ten. The sample here was CD4+ or CD8+ T cells sorted from blood, taken in a trial of the OX40 agonist ivuxolimab. The receptors here all came from an adult with an advanced solid tumor such as melanoma, head and neck, liver or kidney cancer.

This clone occurred once. The chain carries TRBV7-2 and TRBJ2-2; no clear D. The V gene's germline CDR1 is SGHTA and CDR2 FQGNSA. The CDR3 is made up of 12 amino acids. V was clipped by 5 bases and J by 6 bases, with 7 bases between them. For the CDR3, the DNA is TGTGCCAGCAGCCGCTTGGCCGGGGAGCTGTTTTTT. Encoded protein: CASSRLAGELFF. The full variable domain, with the rest looked up from reference TRBV7-2 and TRBJ2-2, is GAGVSQSPSNKVTEKGKDVELRCDPISGHTALYWYRQSLGQGLEFLIYFQGNSAPDKSGLPSDRFSAERTGGSVSTLTIQRTQQEDSAVYLCASSRLAGELFFGEGSRLTVL.

The V gene is TRBV19, the J gene TRBJ2-6; D unresolved. Germline CDR1 LNHDA, CDR2 SQIVND (reference sequence). Trimming removed 4 bases at V and 0 bases at J, with 10 bases between. The CDR3 has 16 amino acids. DNA for the CDR3: TGTGCCAGTAGTACCATTGCGGCCTCTGGGGCCAACGTCCTGACTTTC. It translates to CASSTIAASGANVLTF.

A few counts support this clone. V usage is TRBV2 and J usage is TRBJ1-6; D remains unclear. The germline V gene encodes CDR1 SNHLY and CDR2 FYNNEI. V was shortened by 4 bases and J by 10 bases, with 14 bases between the two germline ends. CDR3 length: 14 amino acids. CDR3 in DNA: TGTGCCAGCAGTGGGCGGGGTTTGGGCTCACCCCTCCACTTT. Its translation is CASSGRGLGSPLHF.

This rearrangement joins TRBV7-3 to TRBJ2-3; either TRBD1 or TRBD2 may supply D (5 bases each). Per germline, CDR1 SGHTA and CDR2 FQGTGA. Trimming stripped 5 bases from V and 4 bases from J, with 13 bases between. The CDR3 spans 14 residues. CDR3 sequence: CASSPWGLADTQYF. In nucleotides, the CDR3 is TGTGCCAGCAGCCCTTGGGGGTTAGCAGATACGCAGTATTTT.

The chain uses TRBV5-1 and TRBJ2-7, with TRBD2 matching over 12 bases. The CDR3 covers 18 residues. CDR1 is SGHRS, CDR2 YFSETQ, per germline. With V trimmed by 4 bases and J by 2 bases, 13 bases remained unmatched. CDR3 sequence reads: CASSPNVMTSGGTYEQYF. CDR3 DNA: TGCGCCAGCAGCCCAAACGTGATGACTAGCGGGGGAACCTACGAGCAGTACTTC.

The chain recombines TRBV7-8 with TRBJ2-7; D call uncertain. Germline V gives CDR1 SGHVS, CDR2 FQNEAQ. The CDR3 totals 13 residues. Deletions cut 1 base from V and 2 bases from J, with 6 bases between. The CDR3 protein is CASSLEAAYEQYF. The CDR3 DNA reads as TGTGCCAGCAGCTTAGAGGCAGCCTACGAGCAGTACTTC.

This clone showed up just a few times. Additional DNA sequences in this sample encode the identical CDR3. The rearrangement links TRBV27 to TRBJ2-5; weak D call: TRBD1 (5 bases). Deletions cut 6 bases from V and 2 bases from J, with 7 bases between. Looked up from germline, CDR1 is MNHEY and CDR2 is SMNVEV (reference sequence). The CDR3 length is 12 residues. CDR3 protein: CASRKGQETQYF. The DNA of the CDR3 is TGTGCCAGCAGGAAGGGGCAAGAGACCCAGTACTTC.

The chain joins TRBV6-1 to TRBJ1-1, with unresolved D. Germline-derived CDR1 and CDR2 are MNHNS and SASEGT. The CDR3 has 11 residues. V was trimmed by 5 bases and J by 12 bases, leaving 13 bases between them. DNA for the CDR3: TGTGCCAGCAGTTACAAAGGAGGGTCTTTCTTT. Protein product: CASSYKGGSFF.

This chain joins TRBV9 and TRBJ2-4; no reliable D call. V was clipped by 0 bases and J by 4 bases, with 8 bases between them. The CDR3 is 14 amino acids. Germline CDR1 is SGDLS and CDR2 is YYNGEE. The CDR3 DNA is TGTGCCAGCAGCGTAGTGGTCAGAAAAAACATTCAGTACTTC. It translates to CASSVVVRKNIQYF. The variable domain in full, with the rest retrieved from reference TRBV9 and TRBJ2-4, is DSGVTQTPKHLITATGQRVTLRCSPRSGDLSVYWYQQSLDQGLQFLIQYYNGEERAKGNILERFSAQQFPDLHSELNLSSLELGDSALYFCASSVVVRKNIQYFGAGTRLSVL.

This sequence joins TRBV4-1 and TRBJ1-1; D gene ambiguous. The CDR3 contains 13 residues. Trimming shortened V by 1 base and J by 4 bases, and 7 bases separated the two germline ends. Per germline, CDR1 MGHRA and CDR2 YSYEKL. The CDR3 loop is CASSQGSLTEAFF. The CDR3 DNA sequence: TGCGCCAGCAGCCAAGGGTCCCTCACTGAAGCTTTCTTT.

This clone was found a few times. The CDR3 DNA reads TGTGCCAGCAGCCGTTCACTGAACCAAGAGACCCAGTACTTC. It encodes CASSRSLNQETQYF. The chain recombines TRBV7-2 with TRBJ2-5; D uncertain. The germline CDR1 and CDR2 sequences are SGHTA and FQGNSA. The CDR3 contains 14 residues. Trimming left V 5 bases short and J 0 bases short, with 10 bases between.

V and J are TRBV6-5 and TRBJ2-3; no definite D call. The CDR3 contains 14 residues. V shed 6 bases and J shed 4 bases, with 14 bases lying between them. Germline-derived CDR1 and CDR2 are MNHEY and SVGAGI. The CDR3 nucleotides read TGTGCCAGCAGGGAACCGTTAAGGGCAGATACGCAGTATTTT. Amino acid sequence: CASREPLRADTQYF.

The genes are TRBV6-5 and TRBJ2-3; D may be TRBD2 (5 bases). The CDR3 is made up of 14 amino acids. Trimming shortened V by 2 bases and J by 1 base, and 7 bases separated the two germline ends. The germline V gene has CDR1 MNHEY and CDR2 SVGAGI. The CDR3 here is CASSYGRGTDTQYF. DNA for the CDR3: TGTGCCAGCAGTTACGGGCGGGGCACAGATACGCAGTATTTT.

This clone was seen more than once but under ten times. The chain combines TRBV2 with TRBJ1-6; possible D gene TRBD1, 5 bases. V lost 6 bases and J lost 9, with 15 bases in between. Germline V CDR1 and CDR2: SNHLY, FYNNEI. The CDR3 runs 14 residues. CDR3 in amino acids: CASRGQGRGSPLHF. As DNA, the CDR3 is TGTGCCAGCAGGGGGCAGGGCCGGGGTTCACCCCTCCACTTT.

The V gene is TRBV19, the J gene TRBJ1-4; 9 positions match TRBD1. The CDR3 is 15 amino acids. Per germline, CDR1 LNHDA and CDR2 SQIVND (reference sequence). J lost 5 bases, V lost 6 bases, and 7 bases had no gene match. Here the CDR3 DNA reads TGTGCCAGTAGGAATCCGGGACAGGGAAATGAAAAACTGTTTTTT. Its protein is CASRNPGQGNEKLFF.

This clone was counted a single time. This chain connects TRBV7-2 to TRBJ2-3; D may be TRBD1 or TRBD2 (5 bases each). The germline CDR1 and CDR2 sequences are SGHTA and FQGNSA. This CDR3 is built from 15 residues. Between the trimmed V and J ends, which lost 4 bases and 6 bases, there was a span of 17 bases. As DNA, the CDR3 is TGTGCCAGCAGCTCTATGGGGGTAAGAGGTGATACGCAGTATTTT. Translated, it gives CASSSMGVRGDTQYF.

The gene calls are TRBV7-9 and TRBJ1-1; no clear D gene. From germline, CDR1 is SEHNR and CDR2 FQNEAQ (reference sequence). The length of the CDR3 is 14 residues. The V end was cut by 5 bases, the J end by 0 bases, with 10 bases between. The CDR3 protein is CASSTYSLNTEAFF. The CDR3 DNA sequence: TGTGCCAGCAGCACATACAGCCTGAACACTGAAGCTTTCTTT.

The J gene is TRBJ1-4, the V gene TRBV4-1; 7 positions match TRBD1. CDR1 and CDR2 (germline): MGHRA, YSYEKL. With V trimmed by 2 bases and J by 5 bases, 8 bases remained unmatched. CDR3 size: 16 residues. The CDR3 protein is CASSQPLRGRNEKLFF. CDR3 in DNA: TGCGCCAGCAGCCAACCCCTGAGGGGGCGGAATGAAAAACTGTTTTTT.